The T cell receptor (beta chain) under discussion was sequenced for a study of T-cell memory formation after mild COVID-19. Between the trimmed V and J ends, which lost 7 bases and 6 bases, there was a span of 22 bases. The CDR3 has 15 residues. Germline assignment: CDR1 MNHEY and CDR2 SVGAGI. As for this clonotype: Its antigen is not identified.

Employing constant-segment primers, 5'RACE generated TCR alpha and TCR beta cDNA libraries bearing sample barcodes and UMIs. TCRdb independently ran MiXCR on the 5' RACE reads; one entry per CDR3 protein. The table lists fewer than 650,000 distinct CDR3 sequences, about a fifth of them singletons. Study-wide results and limits: CM and EM subsets held most contracting CD4+ clones; EMRA held CD8+ ones. The authors left the SARS-CoV-2 specificity of second-wave clones peaking on day 37 unconfirmed.

The sample comprised PBMCs or a T cell subset sorted from them (not recorded which). This TCR derives from an adult woman who had mild COVID-19 (a few samples of this study predate the infection). Cell type and time point are not known. The rearrangement joins TRBV6-5 to TRBJ2-7; D ambiguous. CDR3: CASTQDPTRFAEQYF. The CDR3 coding sequence is TGTGCCAGCACCCAGGACCCAACAAGGTTCGCCGAGCAGTACTTC.